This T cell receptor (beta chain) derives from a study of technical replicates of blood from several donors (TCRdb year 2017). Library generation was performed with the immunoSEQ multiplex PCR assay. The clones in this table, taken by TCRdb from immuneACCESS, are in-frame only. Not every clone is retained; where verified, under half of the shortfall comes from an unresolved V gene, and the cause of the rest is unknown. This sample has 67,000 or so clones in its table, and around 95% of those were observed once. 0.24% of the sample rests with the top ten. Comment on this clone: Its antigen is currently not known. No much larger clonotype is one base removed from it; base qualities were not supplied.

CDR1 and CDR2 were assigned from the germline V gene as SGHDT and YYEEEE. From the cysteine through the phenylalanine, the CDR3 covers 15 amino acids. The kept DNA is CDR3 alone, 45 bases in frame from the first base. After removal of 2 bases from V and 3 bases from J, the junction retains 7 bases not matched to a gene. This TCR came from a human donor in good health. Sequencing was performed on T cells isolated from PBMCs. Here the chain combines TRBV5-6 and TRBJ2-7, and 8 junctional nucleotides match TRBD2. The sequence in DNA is TGTGCCAGCAGCTTAGGACTAGCTCTCAGCTACGAGCAGTACTTC. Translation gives CASSLGLALSYEQYF.